A selection of T cell receptor beta chains follows, all from one sample in a study of post-analysis software for immune sequencing data. TCRdb itself ran the PCR reads through MiXCR, one entry per CDR3 protein. The sample gives hundreds of thousands of distinct CDR3 sequences, 25% to 30% of which show up once; about 0.5% is in the top ten. Sequenced input: blood. The receptors here all came from a girl under 18 with multiple sclerosis. The CDR3 runs from the conserved cysteine through the conserved F or W. D genes are given only for firm matches. Part of the rows lack a size; the others show once, few, many or a class for expanded clones.

clone_size	v_call	d_call	j_call	cdr3_nt	cdr3_aa
few	TRBV6-5	-	TRBJ1-1	TGTGCCAGCAGTTACAGGGCGATAAAGGACACTGAAGCTTTCTTT	CASSYRAIKDTEAFF
few	TRBV7-7	-	TRBJ2-5	TGTGCTAGCAGCCGCCGGGGCGCCTCGGGGGAGACCCAGTACTTC	CASSRRGASGETQYF
-	TRBV5-5	TRBD1	TRBJ1-1	TGTGCCAGCAGCGTTGAGGACAGGGCCCGCACTGAAGCTTTCTTT	CASSVEDRARTEAFF
few	TRBV10-3	-	TRBJ1-1	TGTGCCTCGAGCGAACCGGACACTGAAGCTTTCTTT	CASSEPDTEAFF
-	TRBV6-1	-	TRBJ2-7	TGTGCCAGCAGTGAAGGGGACAATTCCTACGAGCAGTACTTC	CASSEGDNSYEQYF
few	TRBV7-2	TRBD1	TRBJ2-3	TGTGCCAGCAGCTTGGGACAGGGGCACACAGATACGCAGTATTTT	CASSLGQGHTDTQYF
-	TRBV7-2	TRBD2	TRBJ2-1	TGTGCCAGCAGCCGAATCCCGCGACTAGCGGGCAATGAGCAGTTCTTC	CASSRIPRLAGNEQFF
few	TRBV29-1	TRBD1	TRBJ2-1	TGCAGCGCCCGACAGGGGGTTTTAAATGAGCAGTTCTTC	CSARQGVLNEQFF
-	TRBV7-2	TRBD1	TRBJ2-1	TGTGCCAGCAGCCGGCGGCAGGGGGCCTTCAACAATGAGCAGTTCTTC	CASSRRQGAFNNEQFF
-	TRBV6-6	TRBD2	TRBJ2-3	TGTGCCAGCAGTTACTGGAGCGGGAGGACCACAGATACGCAGTATTTT	CASSYWSGRTTDTQYF
-	TRBV21-1	-	TRBJ1-4	TGTGCCAGCACTCGCCACGAGGGGGGCGGTGAAAAACTGTTTTTT	CASTRHEGGGEKLFF
few	TRBV18	-	TRBJ1-1	TGTGCCAGCGCTAGTGGGCGAGACACTGAAGCTTTCTTT	CASASGRDTEAFF
few	TRBV9	TRBD2	TRBJ2-1	TGTGCCAGCAGCGTAGTACGGGGGGGCCTCGGTGAGCAGTTCTTC	CASSVVRGGLGEQFF
many	TRBV3-1	TRBD2	TRBJ2-7	TGTGCCAGCAGCCGAAAAGCGGGAGGACATTGGGGCGAGCAGTACTTC	CASSRKAGGHWGEQYF
few	TRBV28	TRBD1	TRBJ1-5	TGTGCCAGCAGTGCCGGGACAGGGGGCTCCAATCAGCCCCAGCATTTT	CASSAGTGGSNQPQHF
few	TRBV9	TRBD2	TRBJ2-3	TGTGCCAGCAGCATCTCTGTAGCGGGGGTAGATACGCAGTATTTT	CASSISVAGVDTQYF
-	TRBV4-3	-	TRBJ1-6	TGCGCCAGCAGCCAAGTGGGCAGGGGTTCACCCCTCCACTTT	CASSQVGRGSPLHF
few	TRBV24-1	-	TRBJ2-1	TGTGCCACCGTGCCTAGCAACTACAATGAGCAGTTCTTC	CATVPSNYNEQFF
-	TRBV2	TRBD1	TRBJ2-7	TGTGCCAGCAGTGAAAGGGACAGGGCGTCCTACGAGCAGTACTTC	CASSERDRASYEQYF
-	TRBV6-6	TRBD1	TRBJ1-6	TGTGCCAGCACCTTGGACAGGCACGTCCTCCACTTT	CASTLDRHVLHF
-	TRBV25-1	-	TRBJ2-5	TGTGCCAGCAGTGAATCTCATGGGGCAGGCTGGGGGACCCAGTACTTC	CASSESHGAGWGTQYF
-	TRBV20-1	-	TRBJ2-2	TGCAGTGCTAGAGAGAGTGGCCTTTACACCGGGGAGCTGTTTTTT	CSARESGLYTGELFF
-	TRBV12-5	TRBD1	TRBJ2-1	TGTGCTAGTGGTTTGGTACGAGGGGGCGACTCCTACAATGAGCAGTTCTTC	CASGLVRGGDSYNEQFF
-	TRBV4-1	-	TRBJ1-5	TGCGCCAGCAGCCAAGATTTAGAGAGACAGCCCCAGCATTTT	CASSQDLERQPQHF
-	TRBV24-1	TRBD2	TRBJ2-3	TGTGCCACCAGTGAGTGGACCCGACTAGCGGGGGATACAGATACGCAGTATTTT	CATSEWTRLAGDTDTQYF
-	TRBV12-3/TRBV12-4	-	TRBJ2-4	TGTGCCAGCAGTTTAGCGCCCCGGGGGGCCAAAAACATTCAGTACTTC	CASSLAPRGAKNIQYF
-	TRBV6-6	-	TRBJ2-5	TGTGCCGCAAAGGGGATTCGGGAAGAGACCCAGTACTTC	CAAKGIREETQYF
-	TRBV2	TRBD2	TRBJ2-5	TGTGCCAGCAGTGAAGCCAGCGGGAGCGGAGAGACCCAGTACTTC	CASSEASGSGETQYF
few	TRBV12-3/TRBV12-4	-	TRBJ1-2	TGTGCCAGCACCCAACAGGGAACTAGCAGTGGCTACACCTTC	CASTQQGTSSGYTF
few	TRBV12-3/TRBV12-4	TRBD1	TRBJ2-1	TGTGCCAGCAGTCCCAGGGGGACAGGGGTCGATGAGCAGTTCTTC	CASSPRGTGVDEQFF
few	TRBV5-1	-	TRBJ2-3	TGCGCCAGCAGCTTCTCGGGAGAAAGCACAGATACGCAGTATTTT	CASSFSGESTDTQYF
once	TRBV19	-	TRBJ2-5	TGTGCCAGTAGCGGGACTTTTCAAGAGACCCAGTACTTC	CASSGTFQETQYF
few	TRBV10-3	-	TRBJ2-5	TGTGCCATCAGTGAATCTAGACTCTTGTCCCAAGATCAAGAGACCCAGTACTTC	CAISESRLLSQDQETQYF
-	TRBV12-3/TRBV12-4	-	TRBJ1-2	TGTGCCAGCAGTTTCGGGTTGGTAGACGGCTACACCTTC	CASSFGLVDGYTF
-	TRBV20-1	TRBD2	TRBJ2-3	TGCAGTGCTAGAGAGGCGGCGGGAGGGGGAGATACGCAGTATTTT	CSAREAAGGGDTQYF
many	TRBV6-2/TRBV6-3	-	TRBJ2-1	TGTGCCAGCAGTTTCCCTGCCTATCTCAATGAGCAGTTCTTC	CASSFPAYLNEQFF
few	TRBV5-1	-	TRBJ2-7	TGCGCCAGCAGGAGGACCTCCGGAACCCAGCTTTCCCACGAGCAGTACTTC	CASRRTSGTQLSHEQYF
-	TRBV6-6	-	TRBJ2-1	TGTGCCATCGGCAATGAGCAGTTCTTC	CAIGNEQFF
-	TRBV10-3	TRBD2	TRBJ2-5	TGTGCCATCGGGCTAGCGGGCTCGAACCAAGAGACCCAGTACTTC	CAIGLAGSNQETQYF
-	TRBV4-2	-	TRBJ2-5	TGTGTCAGCAGCCCGGTTTCAGGGGAAGAGACCCAGTACTTC	CVSSPVSGEETQYF
many	TRBV24-1	-	TRBJ2-1	TGTGCCACCAGTGTAGCGTCCAATGAGCAGTTCTTC	CATSVASNEQFF
few	TRBV5-1	-	TRBJ1-4	TGCGCCAGCAGCTTCTCCTCGACTTGGGATGAAAAACTGTTTTTT	CASSFSSTWDEKLFF
-	TRBV7-9	TRBD1	TRBJ2-7	TGTGCCAGCAGCCCTCCCGGGGGACAGGGAGCCTACGAGCAGTACTTC	CASSPPGGQGAYEQYF
few	TRBV29-1	-	TRBJ2-7	TGCAGCGCTCTAGGGGGGCGCTCATCCTACGAGCAGTACTTC	CSALGGRSSYEQYF
few	TRBV5-1	TRBD2	TRBJ2-1	TGCGCCAGCAGCTTGGCCCAGCGGGGGTACAATGAGCAGTTCTTC	CASSLAQRGYNEQFF
-	TRBV7-2	TRBD1	TRBJ2-5	TGTGCCAGCAGCTCCTCCGGGACAGGGGTCGAGACCCAGTACTTC	CASSSSGTGVETQYF
few	TRBV4-3	-	TRBJ2-3	TGCGCCAGCAGCCAGGCGACCTTGGGTATCGATACGCAGTATTTT	CASSQATLGIDTQYF
few	TRBV5-4	-	TRBJ1-6	TGTGCCAGCAGCTTGGGGACAGACAGCTCCTATAATTCACCCCTCCACTTT	CASSLGTDSSYNSPLHF
few	TRBV7-9	TRBD1	TRBJ2-7	TGTGCCAGCAGCTTAGCCCTCGGACAGGGTGTGTACGAGCAGTACTTC	CASSLALGQGVYEQYF
-	TRBV15	-	TRBJ2-7	TGTGCCACCAGCAGGCCCCCGGGTGCCCAATCCTACGAGCAGTACTTC	CATSRPPGAQSYEQYF